Following are 2 T cell receptor beta chains from one sample sequenced in a study of T-cell memory formation after mild COVID-19. TCRdb re-called the 5' RACE reads through MiXCR, storing one row per CDR3 protein. Here the sample spans hundreds of thousands of distinct CDR3 sequences, roughly 19% being singletons. The sequencing input was PBMCs or a T cell subset sorted from them (not recorded which). These receptors came from a man aged 18 to 29 who had mild COVID-19 (a few samples of this study predate the infection). Cell type and time point are not known.

The chain is built from TRBV3-1 and TRBJ1-6; D uncertain. This CDR3 is built from 14 residues. CDR1 LGHDT and CDR2 YNNKEL come from the germline V gene (reference sequence). V lost 4 bases, J lost 7 bases, and 11 bases lay in between. CDR3 protein: CASSPRSGNSPLHF. CDR3 nucleotide sequence: TGTGCCAGCAGCCCGCGTAGCGGGAATTCACCCCTCCACTTT.

The rearrangement links TRBV4-1 to TRBJ1-1; D call uncertain. Per germline, CDR1 MGHRA and CDR2 YSYEKL. The CDR3 spans 12 residues. V was pared by 0 bases and J by 11 bases, with 10 bases between. CDR3 nucleotide sequence: TGCGCCAGCAGCCAAGAACTGGGCCGGGCTTTCTTT. This sequence encodes CASSQELGRAFF.